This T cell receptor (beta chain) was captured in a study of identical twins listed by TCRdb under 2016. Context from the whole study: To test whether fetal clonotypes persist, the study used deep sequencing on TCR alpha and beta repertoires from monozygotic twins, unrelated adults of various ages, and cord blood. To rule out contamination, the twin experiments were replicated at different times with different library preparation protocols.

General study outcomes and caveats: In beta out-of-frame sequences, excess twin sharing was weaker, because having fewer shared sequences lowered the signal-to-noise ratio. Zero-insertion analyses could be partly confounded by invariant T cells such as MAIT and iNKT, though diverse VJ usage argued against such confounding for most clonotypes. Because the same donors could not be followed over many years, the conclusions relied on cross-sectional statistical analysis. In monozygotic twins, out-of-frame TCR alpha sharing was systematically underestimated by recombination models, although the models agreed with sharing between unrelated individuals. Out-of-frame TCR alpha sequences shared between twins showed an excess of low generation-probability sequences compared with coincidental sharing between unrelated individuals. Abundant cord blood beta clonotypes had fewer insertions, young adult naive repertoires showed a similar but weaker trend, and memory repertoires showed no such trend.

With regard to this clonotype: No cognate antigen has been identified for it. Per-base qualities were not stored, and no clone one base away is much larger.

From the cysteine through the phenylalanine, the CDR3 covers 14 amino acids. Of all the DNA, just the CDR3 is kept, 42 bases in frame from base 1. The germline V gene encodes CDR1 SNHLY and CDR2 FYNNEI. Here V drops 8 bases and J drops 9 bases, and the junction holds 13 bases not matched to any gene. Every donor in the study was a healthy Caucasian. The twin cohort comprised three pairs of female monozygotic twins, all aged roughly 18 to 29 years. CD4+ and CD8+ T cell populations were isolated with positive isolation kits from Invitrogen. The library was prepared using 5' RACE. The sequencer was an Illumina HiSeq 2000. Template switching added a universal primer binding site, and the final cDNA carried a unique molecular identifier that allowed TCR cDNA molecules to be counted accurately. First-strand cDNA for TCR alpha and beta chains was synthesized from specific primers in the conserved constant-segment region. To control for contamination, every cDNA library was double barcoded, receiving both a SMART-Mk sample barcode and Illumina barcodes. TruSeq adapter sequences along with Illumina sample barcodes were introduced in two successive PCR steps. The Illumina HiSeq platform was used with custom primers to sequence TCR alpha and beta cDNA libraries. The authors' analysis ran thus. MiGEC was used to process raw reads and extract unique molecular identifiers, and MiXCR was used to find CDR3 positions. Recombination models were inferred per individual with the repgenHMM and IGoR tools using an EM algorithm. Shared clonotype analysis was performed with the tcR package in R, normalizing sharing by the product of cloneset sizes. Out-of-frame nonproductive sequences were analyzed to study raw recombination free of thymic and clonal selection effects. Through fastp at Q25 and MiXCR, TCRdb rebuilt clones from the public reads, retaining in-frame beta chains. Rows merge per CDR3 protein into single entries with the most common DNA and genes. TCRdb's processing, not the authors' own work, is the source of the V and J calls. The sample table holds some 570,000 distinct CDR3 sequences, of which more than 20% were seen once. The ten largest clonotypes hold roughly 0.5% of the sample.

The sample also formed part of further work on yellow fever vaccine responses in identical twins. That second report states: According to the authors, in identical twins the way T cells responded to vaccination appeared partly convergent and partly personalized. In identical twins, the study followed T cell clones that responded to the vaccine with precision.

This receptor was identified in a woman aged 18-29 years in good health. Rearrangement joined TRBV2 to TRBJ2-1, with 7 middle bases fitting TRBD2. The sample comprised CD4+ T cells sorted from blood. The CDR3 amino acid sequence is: CASSPSGSPGEQFF. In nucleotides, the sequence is TGTGCCAGCTCCCCTAGCGGAAGTCCCGGTGAGCAGTTCTTC.